One and the same sample provided the 17 T cell receptor beta chains below, sequenced in a study of T-cell reconstitution after alpha-beta-depleted transplantation in children. Preparation of the TCRbeta library involved a method that used unique molecular identifiers. MiXCR, applied by TCRdb to the PCR reads, yields one record per CDR3 protein. The profile shows about 440,000 distinct CDR3 sequences, approximately 42% of them singletons. The sequenced sample was PBMCs, obtained before TCRalphabeta/CD19-depleted stem cell transplant. The receptors here all came from a girl aged 2 to 9 with aplastic anemia, due to receive a stem cell transplant.

V is TRBV12-3 or TRBV12-4 and J is TRBJ1-2; D unresolved. The CDR3 spans 12 residues. V dropped 6 bases and J dropped 7 bases, with 12 bases sitting between them. The CDR3 nucleotides are TGTGCCAGCAGACAAGGGTTGGGTGGCTACACCTTC. Residues: CASRQGLGGYTF.

This clonotype was seen at least ten times. The V call is TRBV12-3 or TRBV12-4, the J call TRBJ2-7; 9 nucleotides agree with TRBD2. The length of the CDR3 is 17 residues. J was trimmed by 1 base and V by 0 bases; bases with no gene match: 7. In DNA, the CDR3 is TGTGCCAGCAGTTTAGCGAGTTGGCTAGCGGGATCCTACGAGCAGTACTTC. It is translated as CASSLASWLAGSYEQYF.

CDR3 sequence (DNA): TGTGCCAGCAGTTTTACAGGGGACACGATTTACGAGCAGTACTTC. Its translation: CASSFTGDTIYEQYF. This chain connects TRBV28 to TRBJ2-7; 7 bases fit TRBD1. Germline trimming cut 3 bases from V and 4 bases from J; bases unmatched to any gene: 9. This CDR3 has 15 amino acids. Germline lookup yields CDR1 MDHEN and CDR2 SYDVKM. Full variable domain (rest looked up from reference TRBV28 and TRBJ2-7): DVKVTQSSRYLVKRTGEKVFLECVQDMDHENMFWYRQDPGLGLRLIYFSYDVKMKEKGDIPEGYSVSREKKERFSLILESASTNQTSMYLCASSFTGDTIYEQYFGPGTRLTVT.

V usage is TRBV20-1 and J usage is TRBJ1-2, with D unresolved. The length of the CDR3 is 12 residues. Trimming pared 2 bases from V and 2 bases from J, leaving 6 bases between. CDR1 is DFQATT, CDR2 SNEGSKA, per germline (reference sequence). The chain's CDR3 is CSARRQNYGYTF. The CDR3 DNA is TGCAGTGCTAGACGGCAGAACTATGGCTACACCTTC.

J is TRBJ2-7 and V is TRBV20-1; possible D gene TRBD1, 6 bases. Germline CDR1 is DFQATT and CDR2 is SNEGSKA (reference sequence). The CDR3 spans 14 residues. The V end lost 8 bases, the J end lost 4 bases, and 21 bases lay between the germline ends. CDR3 nucleotides: TGCAGTACTGAATCGTGGGGGCCATCATACGAGCAGTACTTC. Its protein is CSTESWGPSYEQYF.

A few counts support this clonotype. This chain uses TRBV6-2 or TRBV6-3 with TRBJ2-7, with D perhaps matching TRBD1 (6 bases). Trimming shortened V by 5 bases and J by 7 bases, and 21 bases separated the two germline ends. CDR1 and CDR2 (germline): MNHEY, SVGEGT. The CDR3 spans 15 residues. CDR3 sequence: CASSTRTEYWREQYF. CDR3 sequence (DNA): TGTGCCAGCAGTACTAGGACAGAATACTGGAGGGAGCAGTACTTC.

V and J are TRBV15 and TRBJ2-5; D may be TRBD2 (6 bases). V lost 3 bases and J 5 bases, leaving 22 bases between the germline ends. The CDR3 runs to 17 residues. Germline CDR1 LNHNV, CDR2 YYDKDF (reference sequence). The CDR3 DNA follows: TGTGCCACCAGCAGGATGAGGAGTCCCAGTGGGGGGGAGACCCAGTACTTC. This gives the protein CATSRMRSPSGGETQYF.

V gene TRBV20-1 combines with J gene TRBJ2-5; D may be TRBD2 (6 bases). The CDR3 covers 17 residues. The V and J ends lost 0 bases and 4 bases respectively, with 21 bases between them. Germline CDR1 DFQATT, CDR2 SNEGSKA (reference sequence). In DNA, the CDR3 is TGCAGTGCTAGAGATAGGAGGGAGGCCCTTTCACGAGAGACCCAGTACTTC. Protein sequence: CSARDRREALSRETQYF.

Only one count was recorded for this clonotype. V and J are TRBV6-1 and TRBJ2-3, with 9 bases fitting TRBD2. There are 17 residues in the CDR3. V gave up 6 bases and J gave up 1 base; unmatched junction bases: 11. Germline loops: CDR1 MNHNS, CDR2 SASEGT. For the CDR3, the DNA is TGTGCCAGCAGCCCCAATCGACGGACTAGCGGCACAGATACGCAGTATTTT. Amino acids: CASSPNRRTSGTDTQYF.

The chain links TRBV7-2 to TRBJ1-6; no definite D call. The CDR3 length is 17 residues. Germline-derived CDR1 and CDR2 are SGHTA and FQGNSA. Trimming shortened V by 1 base and J by 0 bases, and 10 bases separated the two germline ends. In nucleotides, the CDR3 is TGTGCCAGCAGCTTAGTTTCGGGTCTCTCCTATAATTCACCCCTCCACTTT. This codes for CASSLVSGLSYNSPLHF. Looking up the rest from reference TRBV7-2 and TRBJ1-6 gives the full variable domain: GAGVSQSPSNKVTEKGKDVELRCDPISGHTALYWYRQSLGQGLEFLIYFQGNSAPDKSGLPSDRFSAERTGGSVSTLTIQRTQQEDSAVYLCASSLVSGLSYNSPLHFGNGTRLTVT.

The chain links TRBV7-2 to TRBJ2-2; TRBD2 matches 8 bases. This CDR3 has 14 amino acids. CDR1 and CDR2 (germline): SGHTA, FQGNSA. The CDR3 DNA reads TGTGCTACCGGGGGACTAGCGAACACCGGGGAGCTGTTTTTT. Protein sequence: CATGGLANTGELFF.

V and J are TRBV5-5 and TRBJ2-1, with 12 bases lining up with TRBD2. Trimming removed 4 bases from V and 9 bases from J; junction bases left unmatched: 5. The CDR3 sequence is 14 residues long. Germline CDR1 is SGHKS and CDR2 is YYEKEE (reference sequence). In nucleotides, the CDR3 is TGTGCCAGCAGCGCCCAGACTAGCGGGAGTGAGCAGTTCTTC. Translated: CASSAQTSGSEQFF.

The J gene is TRBJ2-3, the V gene TRBV11-2, with D possibly called TRBD1 or TRBD2 (5 bases each). The ends were cut back, 1 base at V and 7 bases at J, with 15 bases in the middle. There are 15 residues in the CDR3. Germline V CDR1 and CDR2: SGHAT, FQNNGV. The CDR3 DNA is TGTGCCAGCAGCTTAGGGCAGGGAGTACGGAATACGCAGTATTTT. Protein sequence: CASSLGQGVRNTQYF.

V usage is TRBV6-1 and J usage is TRBJ2-7; D assignment may be TRBD1 or TRBD2 (5 bases each). There are 13 residues in the CDR3. Trimming cost V 4 bases and J 3 bases, with 10 bases left between them. Germline V gives CDR1 MNHNS, CDR2 SASEGT. CDR3 DNA sequence: TGTGCCAGCAGTGGGGGACCAAACTACGAGCAGTACTTC. Translation: CASSGGPNYEQYF.

The V call is TRBV6-5, the J call TRBJ2-7; 9 bases fit TRBD2. Per the germline V gene, CDR1 is MNHEY and CDR2 is SVGAGI. The CDR3 has 15 amino acids. J lost 4 bases, V lost 0 bases, and 4 bases had no gene match. The DNA of the CDR3 is TGTGCCAGCAGTTACTCGGGACTAGCACCATACGAGCAGTACTTC. This encodes CASSYSGLAPYEQYF.

This clonotype was found a few times. The V and J genes are TRBV11-2 and TRBJ2-3; 11 bases align to TRBD2. Germline lookup yields CDR1 SGHAT and CDR2 FQNNGV. The CDR3 contains 15 residues. The trim removed 5 bases at V and 5 bases at J, leaving 6 bases unmatched. For the CDR3, the DNA is TGTGCCAGCAGCCCGGCTAGCGGGAGGAGAGATACGCAGTATTTT. Its translation: CASSPASGRRDTQYF.

This clonotype was seen once. V gene TRBV15 combines with J gene TRBJ1-2, with D tentatively TRBD1 (5 bases). The CDR3 has 15 amino acids. Trimming took 5 bases from V and 2 from J, leaving 15 bases between them. CDR1 is LNHNV and CDR2 is YYDKDF in the germline V gene (reference sequence). In DNA, the CDR3 is TGTGCCACCAGCCCCGTGACAGTCGACAACTATGGCTACACCTTC. The encoded protein is CATSPVTVDNYGYTF. Complete variable domain (other parts from reference TRBV15 and TRBJ1-2): DAMVIQNPRYQVTQFGKPVTLSCSQTLNHNVMYWYQQKSSQAPKLLFHYYDKDFNNEADTPDNFQSRRPNTSFCFLDIRSPGLGDTAMYLCATSPVTVDNYGYTFGSGTRLTVV.